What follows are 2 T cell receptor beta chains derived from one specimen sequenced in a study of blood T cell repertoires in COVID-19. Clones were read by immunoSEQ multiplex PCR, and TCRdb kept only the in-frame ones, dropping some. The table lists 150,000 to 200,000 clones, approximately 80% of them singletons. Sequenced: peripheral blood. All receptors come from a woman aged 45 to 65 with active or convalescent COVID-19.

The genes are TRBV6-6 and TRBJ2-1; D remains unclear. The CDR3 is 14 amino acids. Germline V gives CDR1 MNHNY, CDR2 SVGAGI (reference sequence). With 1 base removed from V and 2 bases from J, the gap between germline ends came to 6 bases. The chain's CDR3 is CASSYFPAYNEQFF. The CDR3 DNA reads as TGTGCCAGCAGTTACTTCCCGGCCTACAATGAGCAGTTCTTC.

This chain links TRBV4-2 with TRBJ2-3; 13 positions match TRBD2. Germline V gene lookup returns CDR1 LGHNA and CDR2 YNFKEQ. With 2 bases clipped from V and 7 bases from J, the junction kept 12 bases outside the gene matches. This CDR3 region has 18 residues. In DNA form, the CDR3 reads TGTGCCAGCAGCCAATGGCACCTCACTAGCGGGGGGGCGAATACGCAGTATTTT. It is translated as CASSQWHLTSGGANTQYF.